The T cell receptor beta chain under discussion was sequenced for a study of technical replicates of blood from a handful of donors. In germline, CDR1 is MGHRA, CDR2 YSYEKL. V was pared by 3 bases and J by 2 bases, with 10 bases between. The length of the CDR3 is 15 residues. The repertoire was sequenced with immunoSEQ multiplex PCR; TCRdb's copy has only in-frame clones and lacks some. Of about 93,000 clones in the sample, around 95% were seen once. The V gene is TRBV4-1, the J gene TRBJ1-4; D may be TRBD1 (5 bases). The sequence derives from a human donor in good health. Source material: T cells isolated from PBMCs. As DNA, the CDR3 is TGCGCCAGCAGCCACCAGGGAGGGACTAATGAAAAACTGTTTTTT. The encoded protein is CASSHQGGTNEKLFF.